Presented here are 10 T cell receptor beta chains from one specimen sequenced in a study of T cells expressing NK-cell markers. TCRdb processed the 5' RACE reads again and assigns one entry to each CDR3 protein, with no DNA. This table holds approximately 150,000 distinct CDR3 sequences. Sequencing input: blood T cells: a sorted CD56 or NKG2C T cell subset, CD4+ or CD8+ T cells, or bulk PBMC T cells (not recorded which). All receptors come from a woman between 18 and 70 years old in good health.

This chain joins TRBV18 and TRBJ2-3; TCRdb gives TRBD1 as the D gene, but with no DNA this cannot be confirmed. Looked up from germline, CDR1 is KGHSH and CDR2 is LQKENI. CDR3 length: 16 amino acids. The CDR3 spells CASSQAKGGVTDTQYF.

The V and J genes are TRBV10-3 and TRBJ2-5; TCRdb's assignment of TRBD2 cannot be checked, as there is no DNA. This CDR3 is 14 amino acids long. Per germline, CDR1 ENHRY and CDR2 SYGVKD. The CDR3 loop is CAIALAGGSRSQYF.

The V gene is TRBV5-1, the J gene TRBJ2-4; TCRdb calls TRBD2, which cannot be checked without DNA. The CDR3 extends over 18 amino acids. The V gene's germline CDR1 is SGHRS and CDR2 YFSETQ. CDR3 amino acids: CASSLDGPRAGVGNIQYF.

The chain has TRBV5-1 and TRBJ2-3. This CDR3 region has 14 residues. CDR1 SGHRS and CDR2 YFSETQ come from the germline V gene. This chain's CDR3 is CASSPSGSGDTQYF.

This chain joins TRBV6-2 or TRBV6-3 and TRBJ2-3; TCRdb's assignment of TRBD2 cannot be checked, as there is no DNA. Germline values: CDR1 MNHEY, CDR2 SVGEGT. There are 18 residues in the CDR3. CDR3 amino acids: CASSLLKRTSYGTDTQYF.

The rearrangement uses TRBV20-1 and TRBJ2-3; the D gene TCRdb calls, TRBD2, cannot be checked with no DNA. CDR1 DFQATT and CDR2 SNEGSKA come from the germline V gene (reference sequence). The CDR3 covers 16 residues. CDR3 sequence reads: CSARALAGGVTDTQYF.

The rearrangement uses TRBV9 and TRBJ2-1; the D call of TRBD2 rests on TCRdb alone, since no DNA is present to check it. This CDR3 is built from 15 residues. Germline V gives CDR1 SGDLS, CDR2 YYNGEE. CDR3 protein: CASSLTTSGSPEQFF.

The chain employs TRBV28 and TRBJ2-1; without DNA, the TCRdb call of TRBD2 cannot be checked. CDR1 and CDR2 (germline): MDHEN, SYDVKM. The CDR3 is 17 residues long. CDR3 sequence: CASKVSGPIGSYNEQFF.

This chain joins TRBV10-3 and TRBJ2-1; TCRdb gives TRBD2 as the D gene, but with no DNA this cannot be confirmed. Germline-derived CDR1 and CDR2 are ENHRY and SYGVKD. This CDR3 comprises 15 residues. CDR3 loop: CAISESVAGFNEQFF.

The chain has TRBV10-3 and TRBJ2-1; TCRdb lists TRBD1, though no DNA is available to test this call. Germline V CDR1 and CDR2: ENHRY, SYGVKD. The CDR3 runs to 15 residues. The CDR3 region is CAIRQGDSVHDEQFF.